Below, 8 T cell receptor delta chains from the same sample are listed, as sequenced in a study of gamma-delta chains in newborns, infants, children. TCRdb re-called clones from the reads via CATT. The sample lists 4,000 to 5,000 delta-chain clones, around 40% occurring once. Specimen: blood. These receptors came from a child who received the measles vaccine.

Sample share makes this clone medium-sized (0.01 to 0.1%). CDR3: CASSKGPYTDKLIF. The CDR3 DNA is TGTGCCTCTAGTAAAGGTCCATACACCGATAAACTCATCTTT. The rearrangement uses TRDV3 and TRDJ1; D unclear. The length of the CDR3 is 14 residues. CDR1 is TVYSNPD, CDR2 GDNSRS, per germline (reference sequence). V was cut by 4 bases and J by 0 bases, with 15 bases left in between.

The CDR3 here is CALGDGVGTPLGVGDTKGERLIF. The CDR3 DNA is TGTGCTCTTGGGGATGGCGTCGGAACGCCACTAGGGGTGGGGGATACGAAAGGAGAGAGACTCATCTTT. This sequence joins TRDV1 and TRDJ1; 11 bases agree with TRDD3. The germline gives CDR1 TSWWSYY, CDR2 QGS. The CDR3 covers 23 residues. V was clipped by 3 bases and J by 10 bases; unmatched bases: 34.

V usage is TRDV3 and J usage is TRDJ1, with 10 bases that match TRDD3. In germline, CDR1 is TVYSNPD, CDR2 GDNSRS (reference sequence). The CDR3 consists of 19 residues. V was clipped by 4 bases and J by 0 bases; unmatched bases: 20. The CDR3 loop is CAWEDWGMRGRDYTDKLIF. The CDR3 bases are TGTGCCTGGGAAGACTGGGGGATGAGGGGGAGAGATTACACCGATAAACTCATCTTT.

As to this clone: The same CDR3 arises from other DNA sequences in this sample as well. The chain couples TRDV1 to TRDJ2; weak D call: TRDD3 (6 bases). The CDR3 consists of 21 residues. Germline assignment: CDR1 TSWWSYY and CDR2 QGS. V was cut by 1 base and J by 8 bases, with 32 bases left in between. CDR3 amino acids: CALGEPVTSGVLGRKRAQLFF. In DNA form, the CDR3 reads TGTGCTCTTGGGGAACCGGTCACGTCAGGGGTACTGGGTCGGAAGAGGGCACAACTCTTCTTT.

The rearrangement joins TRDV3 to TRDJ3, with D maybe TRDD3 (6 bases). The CDR3 loop spans 21 amino acids. CDR1 is TVYSNPD, CDR2 GDNSRS, per germline (reference sequence). Deletions cut 4 bases from V and 0 bases from J, with 28 bases between. Here the CDR3 DNA reads TGTGCCTCAGGGGGGGTCCTTGGGTGGCGGATACTCTCCTGGGACACCCGACAGATGTTTTTC. Amino acids: CASGGVLGWRILSWDTRQMFF.

This clone appeared a few times. The chain carries TRDV1 and TRDJ1, with TRDD3 matching 10 bases. V gave up 0 bases and J gave up 0 bases; unmatched junction bases: 10. The CDR3 spans 19 residues. Germline loops: CDR1 TSWWSYY, CDR2 QGS. For the CDR3, the DNA is TGTGCTCTTGGGGAACTACCCGTACTGGGGGATCCGTACACCGATAAACTCATCTTT. The encoded protein is CALGELPVLGDPYTDKLIF.

As concerns this clone: Other nucleotide sequences from this sample produce the same CDR3. The V gene is TRDV1, the J gene TRDJ1, with 12 bases fitting TRDD3. Germline lookup yields CDR1 TSWWSYY and CDR2 QGS. The CDR3 runs to 15 residues. V lost 2 bases to trimming and J lost 3 bases; unmatched junction nucleotides: 1. The CDR3 region is CALGEDWGIPDKLIF. CDR3 DNA: TGTGCTCTTGGGGAAGACTGGGGGATACCCGATAAACTCATCTTT.

This clone was found a few times. Since a far larger clone is one base different, this is likely a read error. This chain connects TRDV1 to TRDJ2; either TRDD2 or TRDD3 may fit D (6 bases each). CDR1 is TSWWSYY, CDR2 QGS, per germline. The ends were cut back, 7 bases at V and 2 bases at J, with 23 bases in the middle. The CDR3 contains 18 residues. The CDR3 is CALESYGKHWALTAQLFF. CDR3 in DNA: TGTGCTCTTGAATCCTACGGGAAGCACTGGGCCTTGACAGCACAACTCTTCTTT.